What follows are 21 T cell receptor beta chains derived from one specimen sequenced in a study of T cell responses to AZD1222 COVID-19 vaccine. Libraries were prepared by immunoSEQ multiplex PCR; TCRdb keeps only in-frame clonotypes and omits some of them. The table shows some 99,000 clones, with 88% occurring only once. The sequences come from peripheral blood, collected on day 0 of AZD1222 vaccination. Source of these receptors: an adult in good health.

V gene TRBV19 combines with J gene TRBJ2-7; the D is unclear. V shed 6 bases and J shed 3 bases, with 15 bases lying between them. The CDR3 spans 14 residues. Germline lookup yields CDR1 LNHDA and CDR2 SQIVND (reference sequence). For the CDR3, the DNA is TGTGCCAGTAGGGCCGCTAGACGGGTCTACGAGCAGTACGTC. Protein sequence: CASRAARRVYEQYV.

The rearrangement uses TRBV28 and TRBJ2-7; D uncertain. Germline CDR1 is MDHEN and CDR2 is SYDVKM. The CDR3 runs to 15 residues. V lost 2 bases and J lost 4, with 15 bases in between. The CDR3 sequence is CASSLTLASRYEQYF. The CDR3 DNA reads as TGTGCCAGCAGTTTAACCCTGGCGTCCCGGTACGAGCAGTACTTC.

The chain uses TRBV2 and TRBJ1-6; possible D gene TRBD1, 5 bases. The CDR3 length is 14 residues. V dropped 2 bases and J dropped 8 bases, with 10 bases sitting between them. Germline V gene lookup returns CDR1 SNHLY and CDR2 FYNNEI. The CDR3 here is CASSELTAHSPLHF. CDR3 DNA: TGTGCCAGCAGTGAATTGACAGCACATTCACCCCTCCACTTT.

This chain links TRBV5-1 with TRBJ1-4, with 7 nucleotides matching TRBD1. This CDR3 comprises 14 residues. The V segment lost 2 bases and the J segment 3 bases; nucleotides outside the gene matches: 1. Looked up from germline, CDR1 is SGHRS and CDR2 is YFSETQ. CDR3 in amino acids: CASSFQGANEKLFF. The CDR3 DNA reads TGCGCCAGCAGCTTTCAGGGGGCTAATGAAAAACTGTTTTTT. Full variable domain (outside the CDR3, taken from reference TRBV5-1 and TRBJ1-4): KAGVTQTPRYLIKTRGQQVTLSCSPISGHRSVSWYQQTPGQGLQFLFEYFSETQRNKGNFPGRFSGRQFSNSRSEMNVSTLELGDSALYLCASSFQGANEKLFFGSGTQLSVL.

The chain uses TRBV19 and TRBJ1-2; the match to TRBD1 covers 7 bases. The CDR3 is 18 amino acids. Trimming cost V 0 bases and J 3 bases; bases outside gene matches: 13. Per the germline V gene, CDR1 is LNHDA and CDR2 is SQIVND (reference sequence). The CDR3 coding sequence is TGTGCCAGTAGTATAGATCCCCCAACGCCGGACAGGTACTATGGCTACACCTTC. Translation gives CASSIDPPTPDRYYGYTF.

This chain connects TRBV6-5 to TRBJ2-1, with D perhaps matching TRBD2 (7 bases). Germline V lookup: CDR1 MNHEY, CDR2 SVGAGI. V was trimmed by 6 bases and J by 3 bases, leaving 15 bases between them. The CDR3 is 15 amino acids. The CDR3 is CASSRERGGYNEQFF. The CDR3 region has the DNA TGTGCCAGCAGCCGCGAGAGGGGGGGCTACAATGAGCAGTTCTTC.

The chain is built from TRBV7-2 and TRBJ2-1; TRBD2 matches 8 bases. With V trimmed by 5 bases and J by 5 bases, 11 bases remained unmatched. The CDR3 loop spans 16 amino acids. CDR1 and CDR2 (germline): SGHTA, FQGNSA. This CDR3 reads CASSRPRLAPNNEQFF. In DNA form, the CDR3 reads TGTGCCAGCAGCCGCCCCAGACTAGCGCCAAACAATGAGCAGTTCTTC.

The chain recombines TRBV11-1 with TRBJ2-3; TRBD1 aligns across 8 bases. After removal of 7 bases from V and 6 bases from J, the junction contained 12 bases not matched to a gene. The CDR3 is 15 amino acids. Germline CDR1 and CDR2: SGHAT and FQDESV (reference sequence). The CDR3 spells CASTPGGLRSDTQYF. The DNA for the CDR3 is TGTGCCAGCACACCAGGGGGCTTAAGGTCGGATACGCAGTATTTT.

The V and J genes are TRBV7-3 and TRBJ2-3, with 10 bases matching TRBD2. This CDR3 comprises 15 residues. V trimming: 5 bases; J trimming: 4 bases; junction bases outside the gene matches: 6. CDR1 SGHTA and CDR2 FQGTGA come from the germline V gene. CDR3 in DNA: TGTGCCAGCAGCCAAAGCGGGAGGGCCCCAGATACGCAGTATTTT. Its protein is CASSQSGRAPDTQYF.

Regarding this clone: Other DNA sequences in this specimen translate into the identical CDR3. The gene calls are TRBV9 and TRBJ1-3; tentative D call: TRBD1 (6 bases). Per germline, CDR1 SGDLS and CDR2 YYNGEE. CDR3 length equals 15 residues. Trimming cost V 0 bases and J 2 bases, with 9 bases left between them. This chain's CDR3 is CASSVAQGAGNTIYF. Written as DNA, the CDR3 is TGTGCCAGCAGCGTAGCACAGGGAGCTGGAAACACCATATATTTT.

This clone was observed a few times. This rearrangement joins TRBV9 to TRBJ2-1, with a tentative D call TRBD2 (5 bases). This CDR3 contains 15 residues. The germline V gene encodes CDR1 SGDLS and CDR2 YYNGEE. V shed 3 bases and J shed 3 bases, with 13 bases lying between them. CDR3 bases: TGTGCCAGCAGCGAGGGAGATACACACTACAATGAGCAGTTCTTC. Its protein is CASSEGDTHYNEQFF.

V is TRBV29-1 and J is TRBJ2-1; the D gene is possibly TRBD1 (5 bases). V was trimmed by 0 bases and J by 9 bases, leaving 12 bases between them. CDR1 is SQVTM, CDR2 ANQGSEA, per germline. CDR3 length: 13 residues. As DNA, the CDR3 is TGCAGCGTTGAAGAGGGGCTGTCCACTGAGCAGTTCTTC. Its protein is CSVEEGLSTEQFF.

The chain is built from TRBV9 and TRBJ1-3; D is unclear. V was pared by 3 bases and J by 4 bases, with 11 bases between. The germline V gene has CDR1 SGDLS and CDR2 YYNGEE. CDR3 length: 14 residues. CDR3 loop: CASSALTSGNTIYF. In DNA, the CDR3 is TGTGCCAGCAGCGCCCTAACTTCCGGAAACACCATATATTTT.

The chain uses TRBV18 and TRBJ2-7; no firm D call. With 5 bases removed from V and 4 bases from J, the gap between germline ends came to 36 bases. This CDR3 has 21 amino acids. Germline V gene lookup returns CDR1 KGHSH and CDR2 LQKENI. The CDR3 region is CASSARDSVSLTPFGTYEQYF. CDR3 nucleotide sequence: TGTGCCAGCTCAGCGCGTGACTCGGTGAGCCTTACTCCCTTCGGCACGTACGAGCAGTACTTC.

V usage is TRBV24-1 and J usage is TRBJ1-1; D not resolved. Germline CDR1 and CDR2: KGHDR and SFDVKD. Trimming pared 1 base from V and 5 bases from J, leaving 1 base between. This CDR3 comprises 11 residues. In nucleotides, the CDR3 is TGTGCCACCAGTGATTTAACTGAAGCTTTCTTT. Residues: CATSDLTEAFF.

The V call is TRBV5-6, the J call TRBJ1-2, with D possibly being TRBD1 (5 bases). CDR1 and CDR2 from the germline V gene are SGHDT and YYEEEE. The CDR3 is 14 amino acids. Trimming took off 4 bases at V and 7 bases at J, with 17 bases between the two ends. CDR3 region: CASSVWDAPSGYTF. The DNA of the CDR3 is TGTGCCAGCAGCGTCTGGGACGCGCCCTCTGGCTACACCTTC.

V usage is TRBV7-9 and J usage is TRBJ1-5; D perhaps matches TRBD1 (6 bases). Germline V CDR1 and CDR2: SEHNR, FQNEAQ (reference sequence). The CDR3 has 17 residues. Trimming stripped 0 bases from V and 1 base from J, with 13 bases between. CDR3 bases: TGTGCCAGCAGCTTAGCGCTGGGGGGGGCCAGCAATCAGCCCCAGCATTTT. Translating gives CASSLALGGASNQPQHF.

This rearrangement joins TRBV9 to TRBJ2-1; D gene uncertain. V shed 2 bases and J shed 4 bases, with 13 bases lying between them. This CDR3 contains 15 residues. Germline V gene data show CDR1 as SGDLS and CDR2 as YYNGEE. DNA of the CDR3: TGTGCCAGCAGCGTCCGAGACGGACCTTACAATGAGCAGTTCTTC. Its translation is CASSVRDGPYNEQFF.

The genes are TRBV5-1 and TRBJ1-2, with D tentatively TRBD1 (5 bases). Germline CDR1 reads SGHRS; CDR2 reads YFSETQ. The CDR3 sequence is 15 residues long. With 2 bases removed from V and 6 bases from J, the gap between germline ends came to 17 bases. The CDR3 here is CASSLGDASGHGYTF. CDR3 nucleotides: TGCGCCAGCAGCTTAGGGGACGCCTCGGGCCATGGCTACACCTTC.

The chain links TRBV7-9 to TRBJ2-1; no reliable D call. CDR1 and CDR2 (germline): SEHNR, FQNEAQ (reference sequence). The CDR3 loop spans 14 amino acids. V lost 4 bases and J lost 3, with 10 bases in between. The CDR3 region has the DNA TGTGCCAGCAGCTCGCCAGGCATCTACAATGAGCAGTTCTTC. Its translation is CASSSPGIYNEQFF.

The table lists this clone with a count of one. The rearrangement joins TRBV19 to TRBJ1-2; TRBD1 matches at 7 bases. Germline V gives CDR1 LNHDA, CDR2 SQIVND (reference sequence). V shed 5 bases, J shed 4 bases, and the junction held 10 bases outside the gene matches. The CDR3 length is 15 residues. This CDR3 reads CASSPSGGVGYGYTF. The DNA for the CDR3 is TGTGCCAGTAGTCCTTCAGGGGGAGTTGGCTATGGCTACACCTTC.